These T cell receptor beta chains were read from a single sample in a study of blood T cells in healthy people across ages. Via MiXCR, TCRdb re-called the 5' RACE reads, giving one row per CDR3 protein. The sample comprises 650,000 or so distinct CDR3 sequences, over 40% of which are singletons, and less than 15% rests with the top ten. Source material: blood. The receptors shown here come from a woman of 80 years or more in good health. The CDR3 runs from the conserved cysteine through the conserved F or W. A D gene is named only where the DNA matches it firmly.

v_call	j_call	d_call	cdr3_aa
TRBV27	TRBJ1-1	TRBD1	CASRRTGKNTEAFF
TRBV28	TRBJ2-3	TRBD2	CASSVLAGITDTQYF
TRBV2	TRBJ2-2	NA	CATRGFNTGELFF
TRBV4-1	TRBJ2-5	NA	CASSPVGETQYF
TRBV9	NA	TRBD2	CASSVAGGLTYNEQYF
TRBV27	TRBJ2-7	NA	CASGLTVFYEQYF
TRBV7-9	TRBJ1-6	NA	CASSLERGARNSPLHF
TRBV9	NA	TRBD2	CASSVELAAQTQYF
TRBV20-1	TRBJ2-5	TRBD2	CSARDVGLAGGQETQYF
TRBV3-1	NA	NA	CASSQDPGVYEQYF
TRBV2	NA	NA	CAGSEGGETQYF
TRBV20-1	TRBJ1-1	NA	CSARDEGHSNTEAFF